These 20 T cell receptor beta chains were all obtained from the same sample, sequenced in a study of shared clonotypes between healthy human individuals. Naive CD8 cells, CD45RO-negative and positively selected for CCR7, excluded terminally differentiated effector memory CD45RA+ cells. Libraries were prepared by immunoSEQ multiplex PCR; TCRdb keeps only in-frame clonotypes and omits some of them. The sample records under 1 million clones, 90% to 95% being singletons. Material: naive CD8+ T cells sorted from blood. The receptor set was obtained from a man aged 30-40 years in good health.

This clone has just one count. This sequence joins TRBV2 and TRBJ2-3; D may be TRBD1 or TRBD2 (5 bases each). In germline, CDR1 is SNHLY, CDR2 FYNNEI. This CDR3 region has 15 residues. V shed 2 bases and J shed 1 base, with 10 bases lying between them. The CDR3 here is CASSEKGPRTDTQYF. DNA of the CDR3: TGTGCCAGCAGTGAAAAGGGACCACGCACAGATACGCAGTATTTT. Full variable domain (rest looked up from reference TRBV2 and TRBJ2-3): EPEVTQTPSHQVTQMGQEVILRCVPISNHLYFYWYRQILGQKVEFLVSFYNNEISEKSEIFDDQFSVERPDGSNFTLKIRSTKLEDSAMYFCASSEKGPRTDTQYFGPGTRLTVL.

This chain connects TRBV2 to TRBJ2-2; D is undetermined. This CDR3 is 12 amino acids long. Trimming removed 7 bases from V and 5 bases from J, with 8 bases in between. From germline, CDR1 is SNHLY and CDR2 FYNNEI. The CDR3 here is CASIRPTGELFF. The CDR3 DNA reads TGTGCCAGCATAAGACCGACCGGGGAGCTGTTTTTT.

The chain's CDR3 is CASSLLTARGTDTQYF. CDR3 DNA: TGTGCCAGCAGTTTATTAACAGCGCGGGGCACAGATACGCAGTATTTT. The chain links TRBV27 to TRBJ2-3; tentatively, D is TRBD2 (5 bases). In germline, CDR1 is MNHEY, CDR2 SMNVEV (reference sequence). This CDR3 contains 16 residues. V was pared by 1 base and J by 1 base, with 12 bases between.

The chain couples TRBV27 to TRBJ2-1; 8 positions agree with TRBD1. CDR1 and CDR2 from the germline V gene are MNHEY and SMNVEV (reference sequence). There are 15 residues in the CDR3. The ends lost 6 bases at V and 7 bases at J; junction bases unmatched: 11. The DNA of the CDR3 is TGTGCCAGCAGAAGGAGGCAGGGGGCTTGGAATGAGCAGTTCTTC. Residues: CASRRRQGAWNEQFF.

The chain links TRBV6-6 to TRBJ1-2; D unclear. V was pared by 5 bases and J by 7 bases, with 8 bases between. This CDR3 has 11 residues. Germline CDR1 and CDR2: MNHNY and SVGAGI (reference sequence). The CDR3 DNA reads as TGTGCCAGCAGTGCGACATTTGGCTACACCTTC. The encoded protein is CASSATFGYTF.

The chain uses TRBV11-3 and TRBJ2-1; D possibly corresponds to TRBD2 (6 bases). CDR1 SGHNT and CDR2 YENEEA come from the germline V gene. V dropped 8 bases and J dropped 5 bases, with 10 bases sitting between them. The CDR3 extends over 12 amino acids. CDR3 region: CASGRRDNEQFF. The CDR3 DNA reads TGTGCCAGCGGGAGGAGGGACAATGAGCAGTTCTTC.

The chain links TRBV4-3 to TRBJ2-7, with TRBD2 matching 7 bases. The CDR3 extends over 16 amino acids. Germline V lookup: CDR1 LGHNA, CDR2 YSLEER. J gave up 2 bases and V 4 bases, and 11 bases lay outside the gene matches. CDR3 protein: CASSLTMGTTTYEQYF. The CDR3 region has the DNA TGCGCCAGCAGCCTCACGATGGGGACTACCACCTACGAGCAGTACTTC.

This rearrangement joins TRBV5-6 to TRBJ2-2; 7 nucleotides match TRBD2. The CDR3 contains 16 residues. V lost 1 base to trimming and J lost 7 bases; unmatched junction nucleotides: 10. The germline V gene encodes CDR1 SGHDT and CDR2 YYEEEE. CDR3 DNA: TGTGCCAGCAGCTTGCGTCCGGCGGGAGCGAACGGGGAGCTGTTTTTT. This gives the protein CASSLRPAGANGELFF.

V gene TRBV29-1 combines with J gene TRBJ2-2, with D perhaps matching TRBD1 or TRBD2 (5 bases each). CDR3 length: 17 residues. Germline CDR1 is SQVTM and CDR2 is ANQGSEA. V lost 6 bases and J lost 0, with 20 bases in between. CDR3 DNA sequence: TGCAGCGTACTGGATGGGGCAGGGAGAGCGAACACCGGGGAGCTGTTTTTT. Translation: CSVLDGAGRANTGELFF.

The chain links TRBV4-1 to TRBJ2-3, with 8 bases fitting TRBD2. V trimming: 6 bases; J trimming: 1 base; junction bases outside the gene matches: 3. Germline assignment: CDR1 MGHRA and CDR2 YSYEKL. The CDR3 contains 14 residues. The CDR3 DNA is TGCGCCAGCAGGGAACTAGCGGGCACAGATACGCAGTATTTT. It codes for CASRELAGTDTQYF.

In regard to this clone: A much larger clone lies one base from this, so it may be a read error. The chain recombines TRBV10-2 with TRBJ2-5; no definite D call. V dropped 5 bases and J dropped 4 bases, with 5 bases sitting between them. Germline-derived CDR1 and CDR2 are WSHSY and SAAADI. The CDR3 length is 11 residues. CDR3 in amino acids: CASSLGETQYF. The CDR3 DNA is TGCGCCAGCAGTTTAGGAGAGACCCAGTACTTC.

The J gene is TRBJ2-7, the V gene TRBV29-1, with a tentative D call TRBD2 (6 bases). V dropped 2 bases and J dropped 3 bases, with 8 bases sitting between them. The germline V gene encodes CDR1 SQVTM and CDR2 ANQGSEA. This CDR3 comprises 12 residues. DNA of the CDR3: TGCAGCGTTGAATTGGGACTCTACGAGCAGTACTTC. It specifies CSVELGLYEQYF.

DNA for the CDR3: TGTGCCAGCAGTCGGGACAGGGAACTCTACGAGCAGTACTTC. Protein: CASSRDRELYEQYF. The chain is built from TRBV28 and TRBJ2-7; TRBD1 matches 9 bases. Germline V CDR1 and CDR2: MDHEN, SYDVKM. Trimming cost V 5 bases and J 3 bases; bases outside gene matches: 5. CDR3 length equals 14 residues.

Written as DNA, the CDR3 is TGTGCCACCAGCAGAGATGCGCCCGGGACTAGGTACAATGAGCAGTTCTTC. This sequence encodes CATSRDAPGTRYNEQFF. The chain joins TRBV15 to TRBJ2-1, with TRBD2 matching over 8 bases. Germline V gene sequence: CDR1 LNHNV, CDR2 YYDKDF (reference sequence). The CDR3 length is 17 residues. The V and J ends lost 0 bases and 4 bases, in that order; junction bases with no gene match: 8.

The chain joins TRBV27 to TRBJ2-3, with TRBD1 matching 12 bases. Germline V gene sequence: CDR1 MNHEY, CDR2 SMNVEV (reference sequence). The V segment lost 4 bases and the J segment 5 bases; nucleotides outside the gene matches: 10. The CDR3 length is 17 residues. CDR3 loop: CASSSPIRDRGRDTQYF. The CDR3 nucleotides read TGTGCCAGCAGTTCCCCCATCCGGGACAGGGGGCGAGATACGCAGTATTTT.

The chain is built from TRBV6-1 and TRBJ1-1; D remains unclear. This CDR3 contains 15 residues. Germline assignment: CDR1 MNHNS and CDR2 SASEGT. The V end was cut by 1 base, the J end by 1 base, with 10 bases between. The CDR3 sequence is CASSEGLIRNTEAFF. CDR3 nucleotides: TGTGCCAGCAGTGAAGGACTGATCCGGAACACTGAAGCTTTCTTT.

V usage is TRBV7-8 and J usage is TRBJ2-1; 14 positions match TRBD2. The junction had 9 bases not matched to a gene; V was cut back by 2 bases and J by 6 bases. The CDR3 contains 18 residues. Germline values: CDR1 SGHVS, CDR2 FQNEAQ. CDR3 DNA sequence: TGTGCCAGCAGCTTAACTACCGGGACTAGCGGGAGTAGCAATGAGCAGTTCTTC. This translates into CASSLTTGTSGSSNEQFF.

V usage is TRBV6-6 and J usage is TRBJ2-5; 8 positions match TRBD2. The length of the CDR3 is 15 residues. Germline V lookup: CDR1 MNHNY, CDR2 SVGAGI (reference sequence). V lost 5 bases, J lost 5 bases, and 10 bases stayed unmatched. The CDR3 loop reads CASSPTGGTWETQYF. CDR3 coding DNA: TGTGCCAGCAGTCCAACGGGGGGGACCTGGGAGACCCAGTACTTC.

As regards this clone: Other DNA variants within this sample encode the same CDR3. The chain has TRBV19 and TRBJ2-7; D perhaps matches TRBD2 (6 bases). CDR3 length equals 14 residues. Trimming left V 3 bases short and J 2 bases short, with 11 bases between. Per germline, CDR1 LNHDA and CDR2 SQIVND (reference sequence). The CDR3 spells CASSIGGAAYEQYF. The CDR3, as DNA: TGTGCCAGTAGTATCGGAGGGGCGGCCTACGAGCAGTACTTC.

This clone came up once. V gene TRBV6-6 combines with J gene TRBJ2-7; maybe TRBD1 (5 bases). The germline V gene has CDR1 MNHNY and CDR2 SVGAGI (reference sequence). The CDR3 spans 11 residues. The V end was cut by 3 bases, the J end by 12 bases, with 12 bases between. The CDR3 bases are TGTGCCAGCAGTTATTCAGGGAATTGGTACTTC. Translated, it gives CASSYSGNWYF.